The entry that follows covers one T cell receptor (beta chain) sequence. These data come from a study of blood T cell repertoires in COVID-19. The CDR3 runs 17 residues. Methods used by the authors: From reference gene primer amplification, estimates of nucleated cell counts were derived. Method: immunoSEQ multiplex PCR; TCRdb's copy keeps in-frame clones and lacks some. V, J and clone size are taken as reported in that table, and D and trimming were inferred from the DNA itself. Among roughly 90,000 clones listed, around 85% were seen once. The sample was peripheral blood. The sequence was collected from a woman older than 75 with active or convalescent COVID-19. The chain couples TRBV21-1 to TRBJ2-3; the table's D call of TRBD2 was not tested on the DNA. TRBV21-1 is listed as a pseudogene. In DNA, the CDR3 is TGTGCCAGCAGCAAAGCGGGAGCGGGGGGCTACACAGATACGCAGTATTTT. Translated, it gives CASSKAGAGGYTDTQYF.